One sample yielded the 26 T cell receptor beta chains listed below, sequenced in a study of Ad26.COV2.S vaccination and SARS-CoV-2 variants. The data were produced by immunoSEQ multiplex PCR, yet TCRdb's version contains in-frame clones alone and is incomplete. The sample holds 350,000 to 450,000 clones, 75% to 90% seen once. Sample treatment: some 20 received Ad26.COV2.S at low or high dose, single or two shots; roughly five received placebo; per-sample allocation not given. Day 63 following the first vaccine or placebo injection was when the samples were taken. The sample here was peripheral blood, taken in a trial of Ad26.COV2.S vaccine versus placebo. Every receptor here comes from a person between 18 and 60 years old who received the Ad26.COV2.S COVID-19 vaccine or a placebo.

The J gene is TRBJ1-2, the V gene TRBV7-9; 7 bases are a match to TRBD1. The germline V gene encodes CDR1 SEHNR and CDR2 FQNEAQ (reference sequence). The V segment lost 5 bases and the J segment 4 bases; nucleotides outside the gene matches: 1. The length of the CDR3 is 12 residues. CDR3 in amino acids: CASSRQGYGYTF. DNA for the CDR3: TGTGCCAGCAGCCGACAGGGCTATGGCTACACCTTC.

V is TRBV18 and J is TRBJ2-1, with TRBD2 matching over 12 bases. The CDR3 runs 15 residues. J gave up 7 bases and V 3 bases, and 4 bases lay outside the gene matches. Germline lookup yields CDR1 KGHSH and CDR2 LQKENI. CDR3 sequence reads: CASSPTSGSRNEQFF. In nucleotides, the CDR3 is TGTGCCAGCTCACCGACTAGCGGGAGTCGGAATGAGCAGTTCTTC. Full variable domain (rest looked up from reference TRBV18 and TRBJ2-1): NAGVMQNPRHLVRRRGQEARLRCSPMKGHSHVYWYRQLPEEGLKFMVYLQKENIIDESGMPKERFSAEFPKEGPSILRIQQVVRGDSAAYFCASSPTSGSRNEQFFGPGTRLTVL.

Notes on this clone: The sample holds other DNA sequences that translate to the same CDR3. The chain couples TRBV19 to TRBJ2-3, with a possible D match to TRBD1 (6 bases). The CDR3 has 14 residues. V was trimmed by 3 bases and J by 0 bases, leaving 7 bases between them. Looked up from germline, CDR1 is LNHDA and CDR2 is SQIVND (reference sequence). CDR3 region: CASSIRGSTDTQYF. DNA for the CDR3: TGTGCCAGTAGTATCAGGGGTAGCACAGATACGCAGTATTTT.

This clone was counted once. The chain uses TRBV27 and TRBJ2-7; TRBD1 aligns across 7 bases. Germline V lookup: CDR1 MNHEY, CDR2 SMNVEV (reference sequence). This CDR3 comprises 13 residues. The V and J ends lost 4 bases and 4 bases, in that order; junction bases with no gene match: 4. CDR3: CASSYAGGYEQYF. CDR3 in DNA: TGTGCCAGCAGTTATGCAGGGGGATACGAGCAGTACTTC.

The chain has TRBV28 and TRBJ1-2; 8 bases are shared with TRBD1. This CDR3 has 12 amino acids. CDR1 MDHEN and CDR2 SYDVKM come from the germline V gene. With 6 bases clipped from V and 4 bases from J, the junction kept 1 base outside the gene matches. CDR3 bases: TGTGCCAGCAGAGACAGGGGCTATGGCTACACCTTC. Protein sequence: CASRDRGYGYTF.

The chain recombines TRBV28 with TRBJ2-7, with TRBD2 matching 13 bases. Germline CDR1 is MDHEN and CDR2 is SYDVKM. J gave up 7 bases and V 5 bases, and 5 bases lay outside the gene matches. This CDR3 contains 14 residues. CDR3 sequence (DNA): TGTGCCAGCAGTACATCGGGACTAGCGGGGGAGCAGTACTTC. It encodes CASSTSGLAGEQYF.

The rearrangement joins TRBV4-1 to TRBJ2-1; D is possibly TRBD1 (5 bases). Trimming cost V 1 base and J 2 bases, with 9 bases left between them. The CDR3 consists of 15 residues. Germline values: CDR1 MGHRA, CDR2 YSYEKL. The CDR3 nucleotides are TGCGCCAGCAGCCAAGTTCCAGGGACCTACAATGAGCAGTTCTTC. Residues: CASSQVPGTYNEQFF.

V gene TRBV7-9 combines with J gene TRBJ1-4; no clear D. CDR1 and CDR2 (germline): SEHNR, FQNEAQ (reference sequence). CDR3 size: 14 residues. V was shortened by 5 bases and J by 8 bases, with 15 bases between the two germline ends. The DNA of the CDR3 is TGTGCCAGCAGCCAGGACGAGTACAAGGAAAAACTGTTTTTT. Its translation: CASSQDEYKEKLFF.

This rearrangement joins TRBV6-1 to TRBJ2-5, with D unclear. The CDR3 contains 13 residues. Germline lookup yields CDR1 MNHNS and CDR2 SASEGT. V shed 5 bases and J shed 1 base, with 8 bases lying between them. The CDR3 coding sequence is TGTGCCAGCAGTTTTTCCCTCCAAGAGACCCAGTACTTC. Amino acid sequence: CASSFSLQETQYF.

The chain employs TRBV12-5 and TRBJ2-4; 9 bases match TRBD1. Germline-derived CDR1 and CDR2 are LGHNT and FRNRAP. Trimming took 5 bases from V and 1 from J; bases not matched to a gene: 3. The CDR3 has 15 amino acids. The CDR3 loop is CASGPGTGAKNIQYF. The CDR3 region has the DNA TGTGCTAGTGGTCCCGGGACAGGGGCCAAAAACATTCAGTACTTC.

As regards this clone: This sample also contains other DNA sequences that code for the same CDR3. The V gene is TRBV3-1 (or the pseudogene TRBV3-2), the J gene TRBJ2-1; 8 bases map to TRBD2. There are 13 residues in the CDR3. With V trimmed by 0 bases and J by 9 bases, 1 base remained unmatched. In germline, CDR1 is LGHDT, CDR2 YNNKEL (reference sequence). The CDR3 loop reads CASSQDSGAEQFF. For the CDR3, the DNA is TGTGCCAGCAGCCAAGATAGCGGGGCTGAGCAGTTCTTC.

This chain uses TRBV7-9 with TRBJ2-7; D is undetermined. Germline CDR1 is SEHNR and CDR2 is FQNEAQ (reference sequence). V lost 1 base, J lost 3 bases, and 10 bases lay in between. The CDR3 length is 14 residues. CDR3 residues: CASSLEDLSYEQYF. CDR3 DNA: TGTGCCAGCAGCTTAGAAGACCTAAGCTACGAGCAGTACTTC.

This chain links TRBV5-1 with TRBJ1-4, with D unresolved. Germline V lookup: CDR1 SGHRS, CDR2 YFSETQ. The germline V and J ends were trimmed by 0 bases and 8 bases, with 17 bases remaining between them. The CDR3 totals 16 residues. The CDR3 loop is CASSLGIEFFVEKLFF. Written as DNA, the CDR3 is TGCGCCAGCAGCTTGGGGATTGAGTTCTTCGTGGAAAAACTGTTTTTT.

The chain recombines TRBV3-1 (or the pseudogene TRBV3-2) with TRBJ2-1, with TRBD2 matching 7 bases. The junction had 10 bases not matched to a gene; V was cut back by 1 base and J by 10 bases. The germline gives CDR1 LGHDT, CDR2 YNNKEL (reference sequence). This CDR3 spans 15 amino acids. The CDR3 DNA reads TGTGCCAGCAGCCAAGTACTAGCGCGGGTAGCAGAGCAGTTCTTC. It yields the protein CASSQVLARVAEQFF.

The chain carries TRBV11-3 and TRBJ1-5, with a possible D match to TRBD1 (5 bases). Trimming took off 0 bases at V and 0 bases at J, with 15 bases between the two ends. CDR1 is SGHNT and CDR2 is YENEEA in the germline V gene. This CDR3 contains 18 residues. In DNA, the CDR3 is TGTGCCAGCAGCTTAGAATGCGTCAGGGCCTATAGCAATCAGCCCCAGCATTTT. This sequence encodes CASSLECVRAYSNQPQHF. Full variable domain (missing parts from reference TRBV11-3 and TRBJ1-5): EAGVVQSPRYKIIEKKQPVAFWCNPISGHNTLYWYLQNLGQGPELLIRYENEEAVDDSQLPKDRFSAERLKGVDSTLKIQPAELGDSAVYLCASSLECVRAYSNQPQHFGDGTRLSIL.

This clone occurred once. The junction shows a germline mismatch at one end, possibly a read error. The CDR3 DNA is TGTGCCAGCAGTCTAGCGGAACACTACGAGCAGTACTTC. Translated, it gives CASSLAEHYEQYF. The V and J genes are TRBV12-3 or TRBV12-4 and TRBJ2-7; 7 bases match TRBD2. The CDR3 is 13 amino acids.

This clone was counted once. The V and J genes are TRBV21-1 and TRBJ2-2; the table's D call, TRBD1, has no DNA check behind it. TRBV21-1 is a listed pseudogene. The CDR3 consists of 18 residues. CDR3 sequence (DNA): TGTGCCAGCACCCCCCCGGTCAGGGGCCCCACTCACACCGGGGAGCTGTTTTTT. As protein: CASTPPVRGPTHTGELFF.

The J gene is TRBJ2-3, the V gene TRBV29-1; no definite D call. Trimming took off 4 bases at V and 4 bases at J, with 9 bases between the two ends. The CDR3 loop spans 12 amino acids. Germline CDR1 and CDR2: SQVTM and ANQGSEA. The CDR3 DNA reads TGCAGCGTTGGCTTAGCCGCAGATACGCAGTATTTT. Translation gives CSVGLAADTQYF.

The chain combines TRBV5-8 with TRBJ1-4; 9 bases are a match to TRBD1. Trimming cost V 4 bases and J 3 bases; bases outside gene matches: 4. Germline-derived CDR1 and CDR2 are SGHTS and YDEGEE. The CDR3 is 15 amino acids. DNA of the CDR3: TGTGCCAGCAGCCAGGACAGGGGACCTAATGAAAAACTGTTTTTT. It codes for CASSQDRGPNEKLFF.

CDR3 amino acids: CASALSAITDTQYF. The CDR3 DNA reads as TGTGCTAGTGCTCTTTCGGCGATCACAGATACGCAGTATTTT. The genes are TRBV12-5 and TRBJ2-3; D remains unclear. Trimming pared 7 bases from V and 2 bases from J, leaving 13 bases between. Germline V gives CDR1 LGHNT, CDR2 FRNRAP. This CDR3 comprises 14 residues.

This sequence joins TRBV12-3 or TRBV12-4 and TRBJ2-2; D uncertain. Trimming took off 6 bases at V and 5 bases at J, with 4 bases between the two ends. The length of the CDR3 is 11 residues. The CDR3 DNA sequence: TGTGCCAGCAGAAAGACCGGGGAGCTGTTTTTT. Encoded protein: CASRKTGELFF.

The chain couples TRBV20-1 to TRBJ2-7, with a possible D match to TRBD2 (6 bases). The V and J ends lost 3 bases and 5 bases respectively, with 11 bases between them. The CDR3 has 12 amino acids. Germline CDR1 and CDR2: DFQATT and SNEGSKA (reference sequence). The CDR3 reads CSASRGFDEQYF. The CDR3 DNA follows: TGCAGTGCTAGTCGGGGGTTTGACGAGCAGTACTTC.

The V call is TRBV15, the J call TRBJ1-3; unclear D gene. Between the trimmed V and J ends, which lost 6 bases and 1 base, there was a span of 16 bases. CDR1 and CDR2 (germline): LNHNV, YYDKDF (reference sequence). This CDR3 is 16 amino acids long. CDR3 DNA sequence: TGTGCCACCAGTTCTCGTCGTCACTCTTCTGGAAACACCATATATTTT. Protein sequence: CATSSRRHSSGNTIYF.

V usage is TRBV5-5 and J usage is TRBJ2-2; TRBD2 aligns across 10 bases. The CDR3 totals 17 residues. In germline, CDR1 is SGHKS, CDR2 YYEKEE (reference sequence). The V gene end was trimmed by 2 bases and the J gene end by 2 bases; junction bases not matched to a gene: 6. For the CDR3, the DNA is TGTGCCAGCAGCTTAACGCTAGCGGGAGTTAACACCGGGGAGCTGTTTTTT. Residues: CASSLTLAGVNTGELFF.

CDR3: CASSLGTSGRDEQYF. CDR3 nucleotide sequence: TGTGCCAGCAGCCTCGGGACTAGCGGGAGGGACGAGCAGTACTTC. The chain is built from TRBV11-2 and TRBJ2-7; TRBD2 aligns across 16 bases. CDR3 length: 15 amino acids. Germline values: CDR1 SGHAT, CDR2 FQNNGV. The V segment lost 5 bases and the J segment 5 bases; nucleotides outside the gene matches: 3.

This sequence joins TRBV6-5 and TRBJ1-1; no clear D. Germline lookup yields CDR1 MNHEY and CDR2 SVGAGI. V was trimmed by 4 bases and J by 1 base, leaving 13 bases between them. This CDR3 comprises 15 residues. The CDR3: CASSSRAPSNTEAFF. DNA for the CDR3: TGTGCCAGCAGTTCCCGGGCCCCTTCGAACACTGAAGCTTTCTTT.